Sequencing of this TCR beta chain was carried out in a study of T-cell reconstitution after alpha-beta-depleted transplantation in children. Overall study results and limits: Reportedly, only several hundred clones from non-depleted graft cells drove alpha-beta T-cell counts at about two months. Among T cells one year after transplant, newly produced cells accounted for most counts and diversity. Surviving recipient T cells and thymic progenitors produced the high day-60 TCRbeta diversity seen in some patients.

With V trimmed by 4 bases and J by 0 bases, 5 bases remained unmatched. CDR1 and CDR2 (germline): MGHDK, SYGVNS. This CDR3 is built from 15 residues. Construction of the TCRbeta library involved unique molecular identifiers. Each CDR3 protein gets one entry after TCRdb re-called the PCR reads with MiXCR. The sample has around 250,000 distinct CDR3 sequences; roughly 7.7% are singletons. This clonotype showed up many times. Antigen unknown. This receptor was identified in a male patient under 18 who had a stem cell transplant for acute lymphoblastic leukemia, so the T cells may come from the graft donor. Material: PBMCs, mostly from graft donor cells, obtained 180 days after TCRalphabeta/CD19-depleted stem cell transplant. The chain links TRBV25-1 to TRBJ2-7; TRBD1 matches 8 bases. The CDR3 DNA is TGTGCCAGCAGTGCGGACAGGGAGAGCTCCTACGAGCAGTACTTC. Translating gives CASSADRESSYEQYF.